A single sample gave rise to the 26 T cell receptor beta chains below, sequenced in a study of T cells in Graves' hyperthyroidism and ophthalmopathy. Amplified regions were TCR beta CDR3 sequences from RNA transcripts. During a first-round RT-PCR of the TCR CDR3, the HTBI primer set was used. TCRdb reanalysed the multiplex PCR reads using MiXCR and keeps one entry per CDR3 protein. Here the sample spans approximately 640,000 distinct CDR3 sequences, 17% being singletons. The specimen was blood. These receptors were taken from a man aged 45-65 years with Graves' hyperthyroidism.

Remarks on this clonotype: One end of the junction is discordant with germline, which a read error may explain. The chain couples TRBV28 to TRBJ2-1; maybe TRBD2 (7 bases). The germline CDR1 and CDR2 sequences are MDHEN and SYDVKM. CDR3 length: 15 residues. CDR3 coding DNA: TGTGCCAGCAGTTTGGAGGGGGGGTCCTACAATGAGCAGCTCTTC. Translating it yields CASSLEGGSYNEQLF.

V and J are TRBV5-1 and TRBJ1-1; the D gene is possibly TRBD1 (5 bases). V was cut by 6 bases and J by 3 bases, with 12 bases left in between. CDR3 length equals 13 residues. Germline V gene data show CDR1 as SGHRS and CDR2 as YFSETQ. This CDR3 is CASTRTSDTEAFF. CDR3 in DNA: TGCGCCAGCACTCGGACATCCGACACTGAAGCTTTCTTT.

The chain has TRBV18 and TRBJ2-7; D is undetermined. CDR3 size: 13 residues. V gave up 0 bases and J gave up 2 bases, with 5 bases separating them. Germline-derived CDR1 and CDR2 are KGHSH and LQKENI. The CDR3 spells CASSPPVAYEQYF. The DNA of the CDR3 is TGTGCCAGCTCACCACCGGTAGCCTACGAGCAGTACTTC.

This clonotype was counted between two and nine times. The CDR3 coding sequence is TGCAGTGCTAGACCGGACGGCAATCAGCCCCAGCATTTT. This gives the protein CSARPDGNQPQHF. This chain uses TRBV20-1 with TRBJ1-5; no clear D gene. Germline V CDR1 and CDR2: DFQATT, SNEGSKA (reference sequence). With 2 bases removed from V and 2 bases from J, the gap between germline ends came to 7 bases. The CDR3 totals 13 residues.

This clonotype has ten or more counts. J is TRBJ2-2 and V is TRBV11-2; no firm D call. V was clipped by 3 bases and J by 1 base, with 9 bases between them. The CDR3 consists of 15 residues. Germline lookup yields CDR1 SGHAT and CDR2 FQNNGV. The chain's CDR3 is CASSFFPGNTGELFF. The CDR3 DNA follows: TGTGCCAGCAGCTTTTTTCCAGGGAACACCGGGGAGCTGTTTTTT.

Only a few counts were recorded for this clonotype. The V call is TRBV5-4, the J call TRBJ2-2; 9 bases align to TRBD2. The germline CDR1 and CDR2 sequences are SGHNT and YYREEE (reference sequence). V lost 4 bases, J lost 3 bases, and 7 bases stayed unmatched. CDR3 size: 16 residues. Written as DNA, the CDR3 is TGTGCCAGCAGCCAGTCTCGCGGGAGGGACACCGGGGAGCTGTTTTTT. Encoded protein: CASSQSRGRDTGELFF.

This clonotype was observed at least ten times. The DNA of the CDR3 is TGTGCCAGCGCGGGGCTGAACACAGATACGCAGTATTTT. Encoded protein: CASAGLNTDTQYF. The chain joins TRBV12-3 or TRBV12-4 to TRBJ2-3; a possible D gene is TRBD2 (6 bases). The ends were cut back, 8 bases at V and 2 bases at J, with 11 bases in the middle. The CDR3 runs 13 residues.

Many counts were recorded for this clonotype. V gene TRBV28 combines with J gene TRBJ2-2; 11 bases line up with TRBD2. Germline loops: CDR1 MDHEN, CDR2 SYDVKM. The CDR3 runs to 17 residues. The V gene end was trimmed by 6 bases and the J gene end by 7 bases; junction bases not matched to a gene: 13. The CDR3 DNA follows: TGTGCCAGCAGCCCAATCCTACTAGCGGGAGTGATCGGGGAGCTGTTTTTT. Its protein is CASSPILLAGVIGELFF.

The table lists this clonotype with many counts. The rearrangement joins TRBV2 to TRBJ2-7; D is possibly TRBD1 or TRBD2 (5 bases each). The germline V gene has CDR1 SNHLY and CDR2 FYNNEI. The CDR3 loop spans 16 amino acids. The V end was cut by 7 bases, the J end by 0 bases, with 19 bases between. The CDR3 reads CASKGTLLSSSYEQYF. In nucleotides, the CDR3 is TGTGCCAGCAAAGGGACCCTTCTATCAAGCTCCTACGAGCAGTACTTC.

In its sample, this clonotype was seen a few times. This chain connects TRBV27 to TRBJ2-6; no firm D call. The ends were cut back, 7 bases at V and 0 bases at J, with 4 bases in the middle. Per germline, CDR1 MNHEY and CDR2 SMNVEV (reference sequence). The CDR3 contains 13 residues. CDR3 in DNA: TGTGCCAGCATGTTCTCTGGGGCCAACGTCCTGACTTTC. Encoded protein: CASMFSGANVLTF.

A word on this clonotype: Given a much more abundant clone one base away, this may be a read error. The V gene is TRBV18, the J gene TRBJ1-2, with D unresolved. Germline V lookup: CDR1 KGHSH, CDR2 LQKENI. This CDR3 is built from 15 residues. V shed 6 bases and J shed 7 bases, with 21 bases lying between them. The chain's CDR3 is CASSLRERRSGGYTF. The DNA for the CDR3 is TGTGCCAGCTCCCTTCGCGAGAGACGGAGTGGTGGCTACACCTTC. Complete variable domain (other parts from reference TRBV18 and TRBJ1-2): NAGVMQNPRHLVRRRGQEARLRCSPMKGHSHVYWYRQLPEEGLKFMVYLQKENIIDESGMPKERFSAEFPKEGPSILRIQQVVRGDSAAYFCASSLRERRSGGYTFGSGTRLTVV.

This clonotype was observed many times. The chain combines TRBV7-2 with TRBJ2-7; unclear D gene. The CDR3 has 15 residues. With 1 base removed from V and 4 bases from J, the gap between germline ends came to 14 bases. CDR1 and CDR2 (germline): SGHTA, FQGNSA. In nucleotides, the CDR3 is TGTGCCAGCAGCTTAGAAGTACGCCGTTCTTACGAGCAGTACTTC. Protein sequence: CASSLEVRRSYEQYF.

This clonotype occurred a few times. The rearrangement links TRBV6-2 or TRBV6-3 to TRBJ1-5, with TRBD1 matching 7 bases. Trimming at V came to 7 bases and at J to 3 bases, leaving 12 bases not matched to a gene. Per the germline V gene, CDR1 is MNHEY and CDR2 is SVGEGT. The CDR3 loop spans 16 amino acids. The CDR3 DNA sequence: TGTGCCAGCAATAACCAGGGGGGGATCCTCAATCAGCCCCAGCATTTT. Translating it yields CASNNQGGILNQPQHF.

The sample holds many counts of this clonotype. The CDR3 DNA sequence: TGTGCCAGTCAGCGGGAGGGCCTTGGGGCCAACGTCCTGACTTTC. As protein: CASQREGLGANVLTF. The gene calls are TRBV27 and TRBJ2-6, with TRBD2 identical over 10 bases. V shed 9 bases, J shed 3 bases, and the junction held 5 bases outside the gene matches. This CDR3 region has 15 residues. The germline gives CDR1 MNHEY, CDR2 SMNVEV (reference sequence).

This clonotype occurred many times. The chain employs TRBV29-1 and TRBJ1-4; 7 positions match TRBD1. CDR1 and CDR2 (germline): SQVTM, ANQGSEA. This CDR3 comprises 14 residues. The J segment lost 7 bases and the V segment lost 7 bases, leaving 12 bases of the junction unmatched. DNA for the CDR3: TGCAGCGCCAGAACAGGGGCCGCGGGTGAAAAACTGTTTTTT. Its translation is CSARTGAAGEKLFF. Full variable domain (remainder filled in from reference TRBV29-1 and TRBJ1-4): SAVISQKPSRDICQRGTSLTIQCQVDSQVTMMFWYRQQPGQSLTLIATANQGSEATYESGFVIDKFPISRPNLTFSTLTVSNMSPEDSSIYLCSARTGAAGEKLFFGSGTQLSVL.

This clonotype appeared a single time. Being one base from a much bigger clone, this may be a read error. The gene calls are TRBV28 and TRBJ2-7, with TRBD2 matching 12 bases. This CDR3 region has 17 residues. V lost 5 bases, J lost 4 bases, and 12 bases stayed unmatched. Germline CDR1 is MDHEN and CDR2 is SYDVKM. In DNA, the CDR3 is TGTGCCAGCAGTCCTCTCCCCTTAGGACTAGCGGGGTACGAGCAGTACTTC. It specifies CASSPLPLGLAGYEQYF. The entire variable domain, with the rest obtained from reference TRBV28 and TRBJ2-7, is as follows: DVKVTQSSRYLVKRTGEKVFLECVQDMDHENMFWYRQDPGLGLRLIYFSYDVKMKEKGDIPEGYSVSREKKERFSLILESASTNQTSMYLCASSPLPLGLAGYEQYFGPGTRLTVT.

The rearrangement links TRBV30 to TRBJ1-2; 7 bases are a match to TRBD1. J gave up 4 bases and V 3 bases, and 5 bases lay outside the gene matches. Germline-derived CDR1 and CDR2 are GTSNPN and SVGIG (reference sequence). The CDR3 spans 13 residues. As DNA, the CDR3 is TGTGCCTGGAGACGGGACAGAATCTATGGCTACACCTTC. Protein product: CAWRRDRIYGYTF.

This clonotype came up many times. The CDR3 here is CASLRRGAGTSGREETQYF. CDR3 nucleotide sequence: TGTGCCAGCTTACGACGAGGGGCCGGGACTAGCGGGAGGGAAGAGACCCAGTACTTC. V gene TRBV28 combines with J gene TRBJ2-5; TRBD2 matches at 16 bases. CDR1 MDHEN and CDR2 SYDVKM come from the germline V gene. The ends lost 8 bases at V and 3 bases at J; junction bases unmatched: 15. The CDR3 runs 19 residues. Full variable domain (missing parts from reference TRBV28 and TRBJ2-5): DVKVTQSSRYLVKRTGEKVFLECVQDMDHENMFWYRQDPGLGLRLIYFSYDVKMKEKGDIPEGYSVSREKKERFSLILESASTNQTSMYLCASLRRGAGTSGREETQYFGPGTRLLVL.

The rearrangement links TRBV7-9 to TRBJ1-2; D might be TRBD1 (6 bases). This CDR3 is built from 14 residues. CDR1 and CDR2 (germline): SEHNR, FQNEAQ (reference sequence). Trimming left V 5 bases short and J 0 bases short, with 10 bases between. The DNA of the CDR3 is TGTGCCAGCAGCCCACAGGGTTCTAACTATGGCTACACCTTC. It yields the protein CASSPQGSNYGYTF.

This clonotype has more than one count but fewer than ten. CDR3 loop: CSGVAGDAETQYF. CDR3 in DNA: TGCAGCGGAGTAGCGGGAGACGCGGAGACCCAGTACTTC. The chain is built from TRBV29-1 and TRBJ2-5; 9 positions match TRBD2. The CDR3 contains 13 residues. CDR1 SQVTM and CDR2 ANQGSEA come from the germline V gene. V dropped 7 bases and J dropped 5; count of bases not matched to a gene: 8.

This chain uses TRBV14 with TRBJ1-1; D possibly corresponds to TRBD1 (5 bases). V was trimmed by 3 bases and J by 9 bases, leaving 11 bases between them. From germline, CDR1 is SGHDN and CDR2 FVKESK. This CDR3 comprises 12 residues. CDR3 nucleotides: TGTGCCAGCAGCCAGGGGCAGACAAAAGCTTTCTTT. The encoded protein is CASSQGQTKAFF.

A word on this clonotype: The junction does not match germline at one end; this may be a read error. The gene calls are TRBV7-3 and TRBJ2-6, with TRBD1 matching 9 bases. This CDR3 has 18 residues. CDR1 is SGHTA and CDR2 is FQGTGA in the germline V gene. Written as DNA, the CDR3 is TGTGCCAGCAGCATAACAGGGGGCGGACTTCCTGGGGCCAACGTCCTGACTTTC. Its translation: CASSITGGGLPGANVLTF.

V usage is TRBV11-2 and J usage is TRBJ2-3; 10 bases match TRBD2. This CDR3 comprises 16 residues. Per germline, CDR1 SGHAT and CDR2 FQNNGV. V lost 3 bases and J lost 6; bases outside the gene matches: 9. The CDR3 region is CASSFIAGGVGDTQYF. As DNA, the CDR3 is TGTGCCAGCAGCTTTATAGCGGGAGGAGTTGGTGATACGCAGTATTTT.

The chain recombines TRBV13 with TRBJ2-1; 11 nucleotides line up with TRBD2. Germline loops: CDR1 PRHDT, CDR2 FYEKMQ (reference sequence). After removal of 6 bases from V and 4 bases from J, the junction contained 5 bases not matched to a gene. The length of the CDR3 is 15 residues. This CDR3 reads CASRGLAEIYNEQFF. The CDR3 DNA follows: TGTGCCAGCAGGGGACTAGCGGAGATATACAATGAGCAGTTCTTC.

This chain links TRBV5-1 with TRBJ1-1, with unresolved D. Germline CDR1 reads SGHRS; CDR2 reads YFSETQ. Trimming removed 3 bases at V and 0 bases at J, with 6 bases between. There are 13 residues in the CDR3. The DNA of the CDR3 is TGCGCCAGCAGCTCCTATATGAACACTGAAGCTTTCTTT. It is translated as CASSSYMNTEAFF.

This clonotype was recorded many times. This chain joins TRBV30 and TRBJ1-6, with 10 nucleotides matching TRBD1. The CDR3 is 14 amino acids. Looked up from germline, CDR1 is GTSNPN and CDR2 is SVGIG (reference sequence). J gave up 11 bases and V 2 bases, and 6 bases lay outside the gene matches. In nucleotides, the CDR3 is TGTGCCTGGAGTCGGGACAGGGGATTGACACCCCTCCACTTT. The encoded protein is CAWSRDRGLTPLHF.